A single sample gave rise to the 13 T cell receptor beta chains below, sequenced in a study of shared clonotypes between healthy human individuals. Using immunoSEQ multiplex PCR, the repertoire was profiled, and TCRdb retains in-frame clones only, with some absent. The sample yields under 1,900,000 clones, approximately 98.5% seen once. The sequencing input was naive CD4+ T cells sorted from blood. The subset here: CD45RA+ positively selected. These receptors were obtained from a man in his thirties or forties in good health.

This clone was detected only once. The J gene is TRBJ2-3, the V gene TRBV18; D remains unclear. The CDR3 is made up of 14 amino acids. Per germline, CDR1 KGHSH and CDR2 LQKENI. V was shortened by 3 bases and J by 4 bases, with 11 bases between the two germline ends. The CDR3, as DNA: TGTGCCAGCTCACCCATATTCAAGGCAGATACGCAGTATTTT. Its protein is CASSPIFKADTQYF.

The chain joins TRBV29-1 to TRBJ1-1; D not resolved. Germline V gene data show CDR1 as SQVTM and CDR2 as ANQGSEA. The ends were cut back, 3 bases at V and 1 base at J, with 12 bases in the middle. The CDR3 has 14 amino acids. CDR3: CSVEGTEANTEAFF. CDR3 nucleotide sequence: TGCAGCGTTGAGGGAACGGAAGCGAACACTGAAGCTTTCTTT.

Remarks on this clone: An end of the junction does not agree with germline; a read error may underlie this. This rearrangement joins TRBV18 to TRBJ1-1; D gene unclear. CDR1 is KGHSH and CDR2 is LQKENI in the germline V gene. This CDR3 has 11 amino acids. The CDR3 DNA follows: TGTGCCAGCTCACCCGGAGAGTCGGTTGTCTTT. Encoded protein: CASSPGESVVF.

For this clone: The junction does not match germline at one end; this may be a read error. The chain carries TRBV7-8 and TRBJ2-7; D remains unclear. In germline, CDR1 is SGHVS, CDR2 FQNEAQ. The CDR3 runs to 13 residues. The CDR3 protein is CASSSYGSDEQYF. DNA for the CDR3: TGTGCCAGCAGCTCGTACGGCTCCGACGAGCAGTACTTC.

The CDR3 DNA follows: TGTGCCAGCAGTTTAGTTAGCGGGAAAACCTACGAGCAGTACTTC. As protein: CASSLVSGKTYEQYF. J is TRBJ2-7 and V is TRBV28; 8 nucleotides align to TRBD2. CDR3 size: 15 residues. Germline CDR1 is MDHEN and CDR2 is SYDVKM. V was clipped by 2 bases and J by 2 bases; unmatched bases: 5.

The J gene is TRBJ2-2, the V gene TRBV27; the D gene is possibly TRBD1 (5 bases). CDR1 and CDR2 (germline): MNHEY, SMNVEV (reference sequence). V gave up 2 bases and J gave up 0 bases, with 7 bases separating them. CDR3 length equals 15 residues. For the CDR3, the DNA is TGTGCCAGCAGTTTAAGGGGTGCGAACACCGGGGAGCTGTTTTTT. It is translated as CASSLRGANTGELFF.

This sequence joins TRBV21-1 and TRBJ1-1. TRBV21-1 is given as a pseudogene. This CDR3 has 15 amino acids. For the CDR3, the DNA is TGTGCCAGCAGCTCGGCGGGGAATTGGGACACTGAAGCTTTCTTT. Amino acid sequence: CASSSAGNWDTEAFF.

V gene TRBV18 combines with J gene TRBJ2-3, with TRBD1 matching 8 bases. Per germline, CDR1 KGHSH and CDR2 LQKENI. The trim removed 3 bases at V and 4 bases at J, leaving 6 bases unmatched. This CDR3 contains 15 residues. The CDR3 DNA reads as TGTGCCAGCTCACCCGATAGGACAGGGCCAGATACGCAGTATTTT. Its protein is CASSPDRTGPDTQYF.

J is TRBJ2-7 and V is TRBV6-6, with D perhaps matching TRBD1 (6 bases). The CDR3 sequence is 13 residues long. The V gene lost 5 bases and the J gene lost 6 bases, with 14 bases spanning the gap. Germline V gives CDR1 MNHNY, CDR2 SVGAGI (reference sequence). The CDR3: CASSGTGSGEQYF. CDR3 sequence (DNA): TGTGCCAGCAGTGGCACAGGGTCTGGCGAGCAGTACTTC.

This sequence joins TRBV6-5 and TRBJ1-2, with a tentative D call TRBD1 (6 bases). CDR3 length: 16 residues. With 3 bases removed from V and 2 bases from J, the gap between germline ends came to 16 bases. Germline assignment: CDR1 MNHEY and CDR2 SVGAGI. CDR3 sequence: CASSYPTGRGNYGYTF. The CDR3 coding sequence is TGTGCCAGCAGTTATCCGACAGGTCGGGGGAACTATGGCTACACCTTC.

A single count supports this clone. This sequence joins TRBV30 and TRBJ2-1; D is possibly TRBD2 (6 bases). CDR1 and CDR2 from the germline V gene are GTSNPN and SVGIG (reference sequence). Trimming removed 3 bases at V and 5 bases at J, with 17 bases between. This CDR3 contains 15 residues. The CDR3 DNA is TGTGCCTGGAGCCGGGACTGGGGGAATAACAATGAGCAGTTCTTC. Translated: CAWSRDWGNNNEQFF.

The chain has TRBV7-8 and TRBJ1-4; D is unclear. Trimming shortened V by 2 bases and J by 0 bases, and 28 bases separated the two germline ends. Germline V gives CDR1 SGHVS, CDR2 FQNEAQ. This CDR3 region has 22 residues. CDR3 nucleotides: TGTGCCAGCAGCTTAAGTCTGGTGGCAGGCGGAAGCCGATCTGCAACTAATGAAAAACTGTTTTTT. Protein: CASSLSLVAGGSRSATNEKLFF.

The V call is TRBV18, the J call TRBJ1-1; D possibly corresponds to TRBD1 (6 bases). V was shortened by 4 bases and J by 3 bases, with 9 bases between the two germline ends. In germline, CDR1 is KGHSH, CDR2 LQKENI. This CDR3 contains 13 residues. The CDR3 coding sequence is TGTGCCAGCTCACAAAACAGGGACACTGAAGCTTTCTTT. Protein sequence: CASSQNRDTEAFF.